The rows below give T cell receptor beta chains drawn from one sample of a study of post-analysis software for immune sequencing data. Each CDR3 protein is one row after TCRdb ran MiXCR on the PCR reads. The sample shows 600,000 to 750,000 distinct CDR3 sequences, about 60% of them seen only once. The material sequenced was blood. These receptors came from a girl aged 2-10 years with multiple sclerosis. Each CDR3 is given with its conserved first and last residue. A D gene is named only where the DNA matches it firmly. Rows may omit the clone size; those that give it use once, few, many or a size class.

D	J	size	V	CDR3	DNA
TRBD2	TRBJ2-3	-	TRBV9	CASSPVAGEPTDTQYF	TGTGCCAGCAGCCCCGTAGCGGGGGAACCCACAGATACGCAGTATTTT
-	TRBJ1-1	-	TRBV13	CASSRVPQMGPEAFF	TGTGCCAGCAGCCGAGTCCCGCAGATGGGACCCGAAGCTTTCTTT
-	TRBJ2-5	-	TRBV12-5	CASGLVSVETQYF	TGTGCTAGTGGTTTGGTGAGCGTTGAGACCCAGTACTTC
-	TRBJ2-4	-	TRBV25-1	CASSYRTPLNIQYF	TGTGCCAGCAGTTACCGGACCCCTTTAAACATTCAGTACTTC
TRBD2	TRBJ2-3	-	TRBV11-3	CASSSQAGGGTDTQYF	TGTGCCAGCAGCTCTCAAGCGGGGGGTGGGACAGATACGCAGTATTTT
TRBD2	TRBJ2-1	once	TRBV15	CATSREVASGTYNEQFF	TGTGCCACCAGCAGAGAGGTGGCTAGCGGAACCTACAATGAGCAGTTCTTC
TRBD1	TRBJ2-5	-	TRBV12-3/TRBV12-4	CASSPGTGNQETQYF	TGTGCCAGCAGCCCCGGGACAGGGAACCAAGAGACCCAGTACTTC
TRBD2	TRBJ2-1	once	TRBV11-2	CASSTGLAGGRFF	TGTGCCAGCTCAACGGGGCTAGCGGGAGGTCGGTTCTTC
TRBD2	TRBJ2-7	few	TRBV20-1	CSANPPSGSNEQYF	TGCAGTGCTAACCCCCCTAGCGGGAGTAACGAGCAGTACTTC
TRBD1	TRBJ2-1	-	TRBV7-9	CASSSPDRGPYNEQFF	TGTGCCAGCAGCTCCCCCGACAGGGGGCCCTACAATGAGCAGTTCTTC
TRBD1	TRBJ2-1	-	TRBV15	CATEGAFSGNEQFF	TGTGCCACCGAGGGGGCCTTTTCAGGGAATGAGCAGTTCTTC
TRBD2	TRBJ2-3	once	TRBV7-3	CASSSGGGLTDTQYF	TGTGCCAGCAGCTCCGGGGGGGGCCTCACAGATACGCAGTATTTT
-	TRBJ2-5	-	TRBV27	CASSLSDPQETQYF	TGTGCCAGCAGTTTATCGGACCCCCAAGAGACCCAGTACTTC
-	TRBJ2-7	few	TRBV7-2	CASSLEGGWAEQYF	TGTGCCAGCAGCTTAGAGGGCGGTTGGGCGGAGCAGTACTTC
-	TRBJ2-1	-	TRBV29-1	CSVRDLPGPYNEQFF	TGCAGCGTTCGGGACCTGCCCGGCCCCTACAATGAGCAGTTCTTC
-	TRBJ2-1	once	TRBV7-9	CASNPGGLAGFF	TGTGCCAGCAACCCAGGGGGGCTAGCTGGGTTCTTC
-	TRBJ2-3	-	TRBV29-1	CSVGAKVKDTQYF	TGCAGCGTTGGAGCTAAAGTAAAAGATACGCAGTATTTT
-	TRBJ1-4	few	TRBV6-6	CASSYQGAAEKLFF	TGTGCCAGCAGTTATCAAGGGGCCGCCGAAAAACTGTTTTTT
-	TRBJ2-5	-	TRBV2	CASSEARQGGKTQYF	TGTGCCAGCAGTGAAGCGCGTCAGGGGGGGAAGACCCAGTACTTC
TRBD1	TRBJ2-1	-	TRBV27	CASSRGQVYNEQFF	TGTGCCAGCAGCCGAGGACAGGTCTACAATGAGCAGTTCTTC
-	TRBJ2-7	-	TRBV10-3	CAISESEGLYEQYF	TGTGCCATCAGTGAGTCGGAGGGTCTTTACGAGCAGTACTTC
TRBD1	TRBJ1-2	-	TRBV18	CASSPTGTAYGYTF	TGTGCCAGCTCGCCCACGGGGACAGCTTATGGCTACACCTTC
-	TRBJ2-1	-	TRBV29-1	CSVEVLEAEQFF	TGCAGCGTTGAAGTTCTGGAGGCTGAGCAGTTCTTC
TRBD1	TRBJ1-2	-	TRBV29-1	CSVERSGTGINYGYTF	TGCAGCGTTGAGCGTTCCGGGACAGGGATTAACTATGGCTACACCTTC
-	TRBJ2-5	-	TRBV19	CASSRLTGLQETQYF	TGTGCCAGTAGTCGTTTGACGGGACTGCAAGAGACCCAGTACTTC
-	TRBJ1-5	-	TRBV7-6	CASSLGARDDQPQHF	TGTGCCAGCAGCTTAGGAGCCAGGGATGATCAGCCCCAGCATTTT
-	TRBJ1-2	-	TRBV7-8	CASSLETRGSYGYTF	TGTGCCAGCAGCTTAGAAACTAGGGGGTCCTATGGCTACACCTTC
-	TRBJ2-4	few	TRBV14	CASSLLGDGRAKNIQYF	TGTGCCAGCAGCCTCCTTGGGGACGGAAGAGCCAAAAACATTCAGTACTTC
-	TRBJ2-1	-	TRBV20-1	CSARDPRDLSSDEQFF	TGCAGTGCTAGAGATCCCCGGGACTTAAGTTCCGATGAGCAGTTCTTC
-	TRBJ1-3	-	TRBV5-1	CASSPDRQDGNTIYF	TGCGCCAGCAGCCCCGATCGACAGGACGGAAACACCATATATTTT
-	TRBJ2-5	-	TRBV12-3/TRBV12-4	CTSASPSETQYF	TGTACCAGCGCTTCCCCCTCGGAGACCCAGTACTTC